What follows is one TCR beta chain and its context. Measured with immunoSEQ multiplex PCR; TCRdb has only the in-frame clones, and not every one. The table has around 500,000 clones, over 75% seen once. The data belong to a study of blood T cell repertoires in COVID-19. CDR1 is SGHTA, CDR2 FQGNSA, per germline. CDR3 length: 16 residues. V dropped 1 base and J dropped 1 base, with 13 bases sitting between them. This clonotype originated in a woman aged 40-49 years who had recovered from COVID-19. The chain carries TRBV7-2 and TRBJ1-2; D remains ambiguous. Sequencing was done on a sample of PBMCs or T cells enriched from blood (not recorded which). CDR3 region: CASSLGEGNFNYGYTF. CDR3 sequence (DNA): TGTGCCAGCAGCTTAGGGGAGGGTAACTTTAACTATGGCTACACCTTC.